These T cell receptor beta chains were read from a single sample in a study of T cells in Graves' hyperthyroidism and ophthalmopathy. Each CDR3 protein is one row after TCRdb ran MiXCR on the multiplex PCR reads. The table has around 250,000 distinct CDR3 sequences, roughly a quarter seen once. Input material: blood. These receptors were collected from a woman between 40 and 55 years old with Graves' ophthalmopathy. The CDR3 runs from the conserved cysteine through the conserved F or W. The order of the fields is D gene, clone size, V gene, J gene, CDR3 DNA, CDR3 protein. The D gene is left open where the match is weak. Size is stated for part of the rows, as once, few or many counts, or as a class when the clone is expanded.

D: -; size: few; V: TRBV28; J: TRBJ2-5; DNA: TGTGCCAGCAGTTTAACATCCGAGTGGGAGACCCAGTACTTC; CDR3: CASSLTSEWETQYF
D: -; size: many; V: TRBV6-5; J: TRBJ2-7; DNA: TGTGCCAGCAGCCAGCGGCCCCCCTACGAGCAGTACTTC; CDR3: CASSQRPPYEQYF
D: -; size: many; V: TRBV19; J: TRBJ1-2; DNA: TGTGCCAGTAGTATCGGAGTCCGGGACTATGGCTACACCTTC; CDR3: CASSIGVRDYGYTF
D: -; size: many; V: TRBV11-2; J: TRBJ2-7; DNA: TGTGCCAGCAGCTTAGGGACATCCAGGGAGCAGTACTTC; CDR3: CASSLGTSREQYF
D: TRBD1; size: many; V: TRBV4-1; J: TRBJ1-2; DNA: TGCGCCAGCAGCCCGCGACAGGGGGCAGACTATGGCTACACCTTC; CDR3: CASSPRQGADYGYTF
D: -; size: -; V: TRBV7-9; J: TRBJ1-2; DNA: TGTGCCAGCAGCCTGGACAGTGTGGCTAACTATGGCTACACCTTC; CDR3: CASSLDSVANYGYTF
D: TRBD1; size: many; V: TRBV4-2; J: TRBJ1-2; DNA: TGTGCCAGCAGCCAGGGATCAGGGGGCGGGTATGGCTACACCTTC; CDR3: CASSQGSGGGYGYTF
D: -; size: many; V: TRBV11-3; J: TRBJ2-7; DNA: TGTGCCAGCAGCTTCCCACTCCTGCGGGCTTCTTGCGAGCAGTACTTC; CDR3: CASSFPLLRASCEQYF
D: -; size: many; V: TRBV28; J: TRBJ2-2; DNA: TGTGCCAGCAGTTTATGGGGTTATACGAACACCGGGGAGCTGTTTTTT; CDR3: CASSLWGYTNTGELFF
D: -; size: many; V: TRBV11-2; J: TRBJ1-1; DNA: TGTGCCAGCAGCCGCTACGTGGAAGGGAGCACTGAAGCTTTCTTT; CDR3: CASSRYVEGSTEAFF
D: -; size: -; V: TRBV6-1; J: TRBJ1-2; DNA: TGTGCCAGCAGTCGAATAAACCCGACTGGGGACTCATTTGGCTACACCTTC; CDR3: CASSRINPTGDSFGYTF
D: TRBD1; size: -; V: TRBV10-3; J: TRBJ2-5; DNA: TGTGCCATCACCGAACGGAGGACAGGGGGCAAGGAGACCCAGTACTTC; CDR3: CAITERRTGGKETQYF
D: -; size: -; V: TRBV6-1; J: TRBJ2-7; DNA: TGTGCCAGCACTGGGGCAGCCTACGAGCAGTACTTC; CDR3: CASTGAAYEQYF
D: TRBD1; size: many; V: TRBV12-3/TRBV12-4; J: TRBJ2-7; DNA: TGTGCCAGCAGTTTAGTGTCAGGGGGCGAGCAGTACTTC; CDR3: CASSLVSGGEQYF
D: TRBD2; size: -; V: TRBV19; J: TRBJ2-2; DNA: TGTGCCAGTAGAAAACTAGCGGGAGCTGGGGGGTACACCGGGGAGCTGTTTTTT; CDR3: CASRKLAGAGGYTGELFF
D: TRBD2; size: many; V: TRBV7-3; J: TRBJ2-5; DNA: TGTGCCAACAGCCCGGTAGCGGGAGGGACTCAAGAGACCCAGTACTTC; CDR3: CANSPVAGGTQETQYF
D: -; size: many; V: TRBV24-1; J: TRBJ1-2; DNA: TGTGCCACCAGTGGAGAGGGATATAACTATGGCTACACCTTC; CDR3: CATSGEGYNYGYTF
D: TRBD1; size: many; V: TRBV28; J: TRBJ1-5; DNA: TGTGCCAGCAGTTTTGGGACAGGCTATCAGCCCCAGCATTTT; CDR3: CASSFGTGYQPQHF
D: -; size: -; V: TRBV29-1; J: TRBJ2-5; DNA: TGCAGCGTCGATGAGACCCAGTACTTC; CDR3: CSVDETQYF
D: -; size: -; V: TRBV12-3/TRBV12-4; J: TRBJ1-2; DNA: TGTGCCAGCAGTTTAGTCCCCGCACAGGTGCCTTATGGCTACACCTTC; CDR3: CASSLVPAQVPYGYTF
D: TRBD1; size: many; V: TRBV14; J: TRBJ2-5; DNA: TGTGCCAGCAGCCAAGGGGCAGGGGGCGTGGAGACCCAGTACTTC; CDR3: CASSQGAGGVETQYF
D: -; size: many; V: TRBV24-1; J: TRBJ1-5; DNA: TGTGCCACCAGTGGCTACAGCAATCAGCCCCAGCATTTT; CDR3: CATSGYSNQPQHF
D: TRBD2; size: many; V: TRBV7-8; J: TRBJ2-7; DNA: TGTGCCAGCAACCCGACTAGCGTATCCTACGAGCAGTACTTC; CDR3: CASNPTSVSYEQYF
D: -; size: many; V: TRBV7-9; J: TRBJ1-2; DNA: TGTGCCAGCAGCTCCGGGGGGTTGGGCTACACCTTC; CDR3: CASSSGGLGYTF
D: -; size: many; V: TRBV29-1; J: TRBJ1-2; DNA: TGCAGCGTTGAAGTTGCGCCGGGGGAAGGCTACACCTTC; CDR3: CSVEVAPGEGYTF
D: -; size: few; V: TRBV28; J: TRBJ2-7; DNA: TGTGTCAGCAGGTCTCTGGAGGGACCCTACGAGCAGTACTTC; CDR3: CVSRSLEGPYEQYF
D: TRBD2; size: -; V: TRBV2; J: TRBJ2-7; DNA: TGTGCCAGCAGTCAACCATTACTAGCGGGAGAGTCCTACGAGCAGTACTTC; CDR3: CASSQPLLAGESYEQYF
D: -; size: few; V: TRBV12-3/TRBV12-4; J: TRBJ1-3; DNA: TGTGCCAGCAGTAACGTCCCACCTGGAAACACCATATCTTTT; CDR3: CASSNVPPGNTISF
D: TRBD1; size: many; V: TRBV6-6; J: TRBJ1-1; DNA: TGTGCCAGCAGTCCCAAGACTTGGACAGGGGGCATCTTGAACACTGAAGCTTTCTTT; CDR3: CASSPKTWTGGILNTEAFF
D: -; size: many; V: TRBV12-3/TRBV12-4; J: TRBJ1-3; DNA: TGTGCCAGCAAATTAGGCGCAGGCGGATCTGGAAACACCATATATTTT; CDR3: CASKLGAGGSGNTIYF
D: -; size: -; V: TRBV9; J: TRBJ2-7; DNA: TGTGCCAGCAGCCCCTATGGAGTTTCCTACGAGCAGTACTTC; CDR3: CASSPYGVSYEQYF